This T cell receptor beta chain appears in the sequencing data of a study of STAT3 mutations in large granular lymphocyte leukemia. Only in-frame clones appear in the TCRdb table, and some are missing; sequencing was by immunoSEQ multiplex PCR. Among approximately 45,000 clones listed, around 80% were seen once. This CDR3 has 14 amino acids. The germline CDR1 and CDR2 sequences are MNHNS and SASEGT. V lost 8 bases, J lost 2 bases, and 12 bases lay in between. As concerns this clone: What it binds is unknown.

Study results and limitations: In several patients, dominant TCR clone burden exceeded STAT3 mutant burden. TCR clonotype switching after therapy occurred in about 35% of the 18 patients. Every T-cell large granular lymphocyte leukemia patient had at least one immunodominant TCR beta clonotype.

The rearrangement uses TRBV6-1 and TRBJ2-2, with a possible D match to TRBD1 (6 bases). The sequenced sample consisted of PBMCs. This clonotype was obtained from a human donor with T large granular lymphocyte leukemia. Some clones in this sample may be carry-over from other donors' samples. The CDR3 DNA reads TGTGCCAGCGAGGACAGATCCAACACCGGGGAGCTGTTTTTT. It encodes CASEDRSNTGELFF.